The clone carrying this T cell receptor beta chain came up many times. The target antigen is unknown. Individually, cDNA molecules had unique molecular identifiers attached to them. TCRdb reprocessed the 5' RACE reads with MiXCR, giving one entry per CDR3 protein. The sample has some 35,000 distinct CDR3 sequences; just under 4% are singletons. Germline CDR1 reads PRHDT; CDR2 reads FYEKMQ (reference sequence). Trimming cost V 5 bases and J 0 bases, with 17 bases left between them. The CDR3 is 18 residues long. The data belong to a study of early T cells in non-severe SARS-CoV-2 infection. The wider study: The authors sequenced bulk RNA from unsorted whole blood, leaving chains unpaired.

Whole-study results and caveats: There was a bias toward anti-spike CD8 responses in VDJdb matching, which missed private and CD4 specificities.

The TCR originated in an adult who was a healthcare worker with PCR-confirmed SARS-CoV-2 infection or an uninfected control (not recorded which). The genes are TRBV13 and TRBJ2-6; maybe TRBD1 (6 bases). Sequenced input: whole blood. As DNA, the CDR3 is TGTGCCAGCAGCCCCACAGGGTCAGGTTCCTCTGGGGCCAACGTCCTGACTTTC. Translating gives CASSPTGSGSSGANVLTF. Drawing the rest from reference TRBV13 and TRBJ2-6, the complete variable domain is AAGVIQSPRHLIKEKRETATLKCYPIPRHDTVYWYQQGPGQDPQFLISFYEKMQSDKGSIPDRFSAQQFSDYHSELNMSSLELGDSALYFCASSPTGSGSSGANVLTFGAGSRLTVL.